These T cell receptor beta chains were read from a single sample in a study of CD8 T cells in Susac syndrome. Each CDR3 protein is one row after TCRdb ran MiXCR on the immunoSEQ multiplex PCR reads. The data hold approximately 200,000 distinct CDR3 sequences, with roughly 94% observed a single time. Sequencing used CD4+ T cells from PBMCs. These receptors all stem from a human donor with multiple sclerosis. Each CDR3 is given with its conserved first and last residue. A D gene is named only where the DNA matches it firmly. Some rows have no size entry. The others give once, few or many, or a class for an expanded clone.

len	v_gene	d_gene	j_gene	abundance	CDR3aa	CDR3nt
18	TRBV29-1	TRBD2	TRBJ2-1	NA	CSVESLYASGGADNEQFF	TGCAGCGTTGAAAGCCTCTACGCCAGCGGGGGGGCAGACAATGAGCAGTTCTTC
13	TRBV29-1	NA	TRBJ1-5	NA	CSVAVNRNQPQHF	TGCAGCGTTGCCGTAAACAGGAATCAGCCCCAGCATTTT
16	TRBV9	NA	TRBJ2-2	NA	CASSVAAGSNTGELFF	TGTGCCAGCAGCGTAGCTGCGGGGTCGAACACCGGGGAGCTGTTTTTT
14	TRBV29-1	NA	TRBJ2-5	NA	CSAGLRGLGETQYF	TGCAGCGCCGGCCTTCGGGGCCTGGGGGAGACCCAGTACTTC
12	TRBV12-5	NA	TRBJ1-5	once	CARGSSNQPQHF	TGTGCTAGGGGATCTAGCAATCAGCCCCAGCATTTT
14	TRBV2	NA	TRBJ1-2	NA	CASRPLQGPGGYTF	TGTGCCAGCAGGCCCCTCCAGGGCCCGGGTGGCTACACCTTC
13	TRBV6-4	NA	TRBJ1-1	NA	CASSPLRGGEAFF	TGTGCCAGCAGCCCCCTACGCGGAGGGGAAGCTTTCTTT
14	TRBV20-1	NA	TRBJ1-6	NA	CSASLSARNSPLHF	TGCAGTGCTAGCTTGTCGGCCCGGAATTCACCCCTCCACTTT
13	TRBV20-1	NA	TRBJ1-6	NA	CSARARENSPLHF	TGCAGTGCTAGAGCAAGGGAGAATTCACCCCTCCACTTT
15	TRBV29-1	NA	TRBJ2-2	once	CSVAEGPTGTGELFF	TGCAGCGTTGCCGAGGGCCCGACGGGCACCGGGGAGCTGTTTTTT
12	TRBV12-3/TRBV12-4	TRBD1	TRBJ1-3	NA	CASSYRGNTIYF	TGTGCCAGCAGTTACAGGGGCAACACCATATATTTT
12	TRBV24-1	NA	TRBJ2-5	once	CATSDPHGAQYF	TGTGCCACCAGTGACCCCCATGGGGCCCAGTACTTC
13	TRBV5-6	NA	TRBJ1-6	NA	CASSPSANSPLHF	TGTGCCAGCAGCCCTTCAGCGAATTCACCCCTCCACTTT
13	TRBV6-6	NA	TRBJ2-5	few	CASSYFLQETQYF	TGTGCCAGCAGCTATTTTCTCCAAGAGACCCAGTACTTC
16	TRBV30	TRBD2	TRBJ2-4	NA	CAWSVPSGLAKNIQYF	TGTGCCTGGAGTGTACCTAGCGGACTAGCCAAAAACATTCAGTACTTC
16	TRBV30	TRBD1	TRBJ1-4	NA	CAWSLGQGAQDEKLFF	TGTGCCTGGAGTCTGGGACAGGGGGCGCAGGATGAAAAACTGTTTTTT
13	TRBV29-1	NA	TRBJ1-1	NA	CSVETGEWSEAFF	TGCAGCGTTGAGACAGGCGAGTGGAGTGAAGCTTTCTTT
12	TRBV20-1	NA	TRBJ2-3	NA	CSARLPGDTQYF	TGCAGTGCTAGACTTCCAGGTGATACGCAGTATTTT
13	TRBV19	NA	TRBJ1-2	NA	CATRAGTFYGYTF	TGTGCCACCCGCGCGGGCACCTTCTATGGCTACACCTTC
13	TRBV3-1	NA	TRBJ2-5	NA	CASSQVDSETQYF	TGTGCCAGCAGCCAGGTGGACAGTGAGACCCAGTACTTC
14	TRBV29-1	NA	TRBJ1-5	NA	CSVVGTDGNQPQHF	TGCAGCGTTGTAGGGACCGATGGCAATCAGCCCCAGCATTTT
12	TRBV12-3/TRBV12-4	NA	TRBJ1-6	NA	CASSLVLSPLHF	TGTGCCAGCAGTTTGGTACTTTCACCCCTCCACTTT
12	TRBV12-3/TRBV12-4	NA	TRBJ1-6	once	CASSSLRFRLHF	TGTGCCAGCAGTTCACTCAGGTTTCGCCTCCACTTT
11	TRBV3-1	NA	TRBJ1-2	few	CASSHRGGYTF	TGTGCCAGCAGCCATCGTGGGGGCTACACCTTC
12	TRBV20-1	NA	TRBJ1-2	NA	CSARRGISGYTF	TGCAGTGCTAGACGGGGTATATCTGGCTACACCTTC
15	TRBV3-1	TRBD2	TRBJ2-3	NA	CASSTTSGRTDTQYF	TGTGCCAGCAGCACGACTAGCGGTCGCACAGATACGCAGTATTTT
13	TRBV5-1	NA	TRBJ1-1	NA	CASSSSVNTEAFF	TGCGCCAGCAGCTCCAGCGTGAACACTGAAGCTTTCTTT
12	TRBV29-1	NA	TRBJ1-2	NA	CSVGTGSDGYTF	TGCAGCGTTGGCACAGGGTCCGATGGCTACACCTTC
15	TRBV20-1	TRBD1	TRBJ2-5	NA	CSARDRQGHQETQYF	TGCAGTGCTAGAGATCGACAGGGGCACCAAGAGACCCAGTACTTC
14	TRBV29-1	NA	TRBJ1-2	few	CSVLGRGANYGYTF	TGCAGCGTTTTGGGTCGGGGGGCTAACTATGGCTACACCTTC
13	TRBV20-1	NA	TRBJ1-6	NA	CSAQQGSGSPLHF	TGCAGTGCGCAGCAGGGGAGTGGATCACCCCTCCACTTT
16	TRBV11-2	NA	TRBJ2-1	NA	CASSRLQSGTYNEQFF	TGTGCCAGCAGCCGGCTTCAGTCGGGCACCTACAATGAGCAGTTCTTC
14	TRBV7-2	NA	TRBJ2-2	once	CASSFTSRGGELFF	TGTGCCAGCAGCTTTACTAGCAGGGGCGGGGAGCTGTTTTTT
15	TRBV30	NA	TRBJ1-1	NA	CAWSAGGIVNTEAFF	TGTGCCTGGAGTGCCGGAGGGATTGTGAACACTGAAGCTTTCTTT
11	TRBV30	NA	TRBJ1-5	NA	CAWGGQFAQHF	TGTGCCTGGGGGGGGCAATTTGCCCAGCATTTT
13	TRBV28	NA	TRBJ1-2	NA	CASRMTQNYGYTF	TGTGCCAGCAGGATGACTCAGAACTATGGCTACACCTTC
15	TRBV29-1	NA	TRBJ2-2	NA	CSVEGGKPNTGELFF	TGCAGCGTTGAAGGGGGGAAACCGAACACCGGGGAGCTGTTTTTT
13	TRBV10-3	NA	TRBJ2-3	NA	CAITPGGTDTQYF	TGTGCCATCACCCCGGGGGGCACAGATACGCAGTATTTT
16	TRBV7-2	NA	TRBJ1-2	NA	CASSLGRTVANYGYTF	TGTGCCAGCAGCTTAGGCAGGACAGTTGCTAACTATGGCTACACCTTC
14	TRBV19	NA	TRBJ2-5	NA	CASSPRPGRGTQYF	TGTGCCAGTAGTCCCCGGCCGGGCCGCGGTACCCAGTACTTC